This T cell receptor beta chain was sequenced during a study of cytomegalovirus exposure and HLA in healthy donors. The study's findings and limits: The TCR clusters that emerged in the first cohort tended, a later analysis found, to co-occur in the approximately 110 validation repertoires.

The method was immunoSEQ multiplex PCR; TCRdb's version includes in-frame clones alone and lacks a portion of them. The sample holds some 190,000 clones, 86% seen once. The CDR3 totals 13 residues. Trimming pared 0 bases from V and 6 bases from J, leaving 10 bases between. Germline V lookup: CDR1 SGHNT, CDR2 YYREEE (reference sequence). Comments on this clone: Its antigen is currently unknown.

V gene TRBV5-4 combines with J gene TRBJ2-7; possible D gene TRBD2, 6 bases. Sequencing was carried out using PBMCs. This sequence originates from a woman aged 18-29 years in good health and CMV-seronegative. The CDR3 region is CASSLAGGTEQYF. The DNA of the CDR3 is TGTGCCAGCAGCTTGGCTGGGGGGACCGAGCAGTACTTC.